This T cell receptor (beta chain) was captured in a study of shared clonotypes between healthy human individuals. As for the study in general: CD4 naive and memory got three plates each, CD8 naive two, CD8 memory one.

Some clones are missing from TCRdb's copy, which holds only in-frame ones; the method was immunoSEQ multiplex PCR. This repertoire shows around 2,000,000 clones, around 96% found once; its top ten account for more than 0.95%. Comment on this clone: The sample contains more than one DNA sequence encoding this CDR3.

The length of the CDR3 is 13 residues. In germline, CDR1 is SGHVS, CDR2 FQNEAQ. V was trimmed by 4 bases and J by 2 bases, leaving 9 bases between them. Terminally differentiated effector memory CD45RA+ cells were excluded by CCR7 positive selection of CD45RO-negative cells. The chain joins TRBV7-8 to TRBJ2-7, with no clear D. The TCR originated in a man younger than 30 in good health. The sample taken for sequencing was naive CD8+ T cells sorted from blood. The CDR3 reads CASSSRETYEQYF. The DNA for the CDR3 is TGTGCCAGCAGCTCCCGCGAGACCTACGAGCAGTACTTC.